The clone carrying this TCR beta chain was detected only a few times. What it recognizes is unknown. This entry is derived from a study of T cells after yellow fever vaccination. General observations from the study: Some clonotypes, a small share, were shared between CD4 and CD8 compartments. The booster saw the reappearance of most primary-vaccination clones (approximately 97% CD4, roughly 90% CD8). By day 5 rather than day 15, the secondary response had peaked, though it was weaker.

V trimming: 6 bases; J trimming: 6 bases; junction bases outside the gene matches: 13. The CDR3 is 16 residues long. Germline-derived CDR1 and CDR2 are MNHEY and SMNVEV (reference sequence). The 5'RACE template-switching step produced TCR cDNA and added a universal primer site and UMIs. TCRdb re-analysed the 5' RACE reads in MiXCR, keeping a single row per CDR3 protein. This sample has 620,000 or so distinct CDR3 sequences, with about 12% found just once. Sequencing used PBMCs, obtained on the day of the yellow fever booster vaccination. The TCR sequence derives from a man in his thirties or forties who received the YFV17D yellow fever vaccine. The chain uses TRBV27 and TRBJ2-1; 8 bases line up with TRBD2. The CDR3 protein is CASSDRRTSHGNEQFF. CDR3 nucleotides: TGTGCCAGCAGCGATCGCAGGACTAGCCATGGCAATGAGCAGTTCTTC.